The sequence of this TCR beta chain was determined in a study of cytomegalovirus exposure and HLA in healthy donors. General observations from the study: Later findings reportedly placed an Asian-associated ancestry cluster below the approximately 670-donor mean for N-insertions.

At collection, donors were nominally healthy, but unrecorded immune exposures were probable. On this clone: The target antigen is unknown.

The PCR employed 60 Vbeta primers together with 13 Jbeta primers. In the authors' workflow: There were around 80 million unique TCR beta chains by a later count, and some 10 million of them were shared. The repertoire was sequenced with immunoSEQ multiplex PCR; TCRdb's copy has only in-frame clones and lacks some. From that table come the V and J calls and clone size; the DNA was used to work out D and trimming. The repertoire holds 200,000 or so clones, over 65% seen once, with around 0.1% in the top ten. This CDR3 is 14 amino acids long. Germline loops: CDR1 SGHTA, CDR2 FQGNSA. Sequenced sample: PBMCs. The TCR comes from a boy aged 2 to 10 in good health and CMV-seronegative. The chain joins TRBV7-2 to TRBJ2-5; TRBD2 agrees at 9 bases. The end of the DNA is better explained by TRBJ2-7, so the J call may be wrong. The CDR3, as DNA: TGTGCCAGCAGCTCCCCGGGACTAGCTTACGAGCAGTACTTC. Amino acids: CASSSPGLAYEQYF.